Listed here are 8 T cell receptor beta chains from one sample, sequenced in a study of T cells after yellow fever vaccination. TCRdb passed the 5' RACE reads through MiXCR, listing each CDR3 protein once. Of 620,000 or so distinct CDR3 sequences listed, about 12% are singletons. Material: PBMCs, obtained on the day of the yellow fever booster vaccination. These receptors originate from a man aged 25 to 40 who received the YFV17D yellow fever vaccine.

The V call is TRBV18, the J call TRBJ2-4, with TRBD2 matching over 10 bases. CDR1 is KGHSH and CDR2 is LQKENI in the germline V gene. Losses at the gene ends were 5 bases for V and 8 bases for J; bases not matched to a gene: 9. CDR3 length: 15 residues. CDR3 amino acids: CASSTNLAGGDIQYF. The CDR3 DNA reads as TGTGCCAGCTCAACCAACTTAGCGGGAGGCGACATTCAGTACTTC. The variable domain in full, with the rest retrieved from reference TRBV18 and TRBJ2-4, is NAGVMQNPRHLVRRRGQEARLRCSPMKGHSHVYWYRQLPEEGLKFMVYLQKENIIDESGMPKERFSAEFPKEGPSILRIQQVVRGDSAAYFCASSTNLAGGDIQYFGAGTRLSVL.

V gene TRBV4-1 combines with J gene TRBJ1-1; D ambiguous. There are 13 residues in the CDR3. Germline V gives CDR1 MGHRA, CDR2 YSYEKL. V lost 2 bases to trimming and J lost 1 base, with 5 bases between them. The CDR3 is CASSQFENTEAFF. The CDR3 DNA follows: TGCGCCAGCAGCCAATTTGAGAACACTGAAGCTTTCTTT.

The V call is TRBV12-3 or TRBV12-4, the J call TRBJ2-2; no clear D. V lost 7 bases and J lost 1, with 13 bases in between. The CDR3 loop spans 15 amino acids. In DNA form, the CDR3 reads TGTGCCAGCACCCCGTTCCGATGGAACACCGGGGAGCTGTTTTTT. As protein: CASTPFRWNTGELFF.

This clonotype was observed a handful of times. The V call is TRBV5-1, the J call TRBJ2-7; 9 positions agree with TRBD2. V lost 4 bases to trimming and J lost 4 bases; unmatched junction nucleotides: 9. Germline CDR1 reads SGHRS; CDR2 reads YFSETQ. This CDR3 has 15 amino acids. CDR3 sequence (DNA): TGCGCCAGCAGCGGAGCGGGAGGATCCCCTTACGAGCAGTACTTC. Encoded protein: CASSGAGGSPYEQYF. The full variable domain, completed using reference TRBV5-1 and TRBJ2-7, is KAGVTQTPRYLIKTRGQQVTLSCSPISGHRSVSWYQQTPGQGLQFLFEYFSETQRNKGNFPGRFSGRQFSNSRSEMNVSTLELGDSALYLCASSGAGGSPYEQYFGPGTRLTVT.

The chain recombines TRBV10-1 with TRBJ2-3, with 10 bases matching TRBD2. Germline-derived CDR1 and CDR2 are WNHNN and SYGVQD (reference sequence). Trimming at V came to 8 bases and at J to 1 base, leaving 6 bases not matched to a gene. CDR3 size: 15 residues. CDR3 DNA sequence: TGCGCCAGCGCGGAACTAGCGGGACGCACAGATACGCAGTATTTT. Residues: CASAELAGRTDTQYF.

This chain uses TRBV12-3 or TRBV12-4 with TRBJ2-2; maybe TRBD2 (5 bases). V was clipped by 6 bases and J by 1 base, with 15 bases between them. CDR3 length: 16 residues. The CDR3 DNA sequence: TGTGCCAGCAGCCTCGGGGTTTTCCAGAACACCGGGGAGCTGTTTTTT. Translation: CASSLGVFQNTGELFF.

The chain carries TRBV7-9 and TRBJ2-1; 13 bases match TRBD2. Germline CDR1 SEHNR, CDR2 FQNEAQ (reference sequence). CDR3 length equals 15 residues. The V gene end was trimmed by 5 bases and the J gene end by 8 bases; junction bases not matched to a gene: 6. CDR3 nucleotide sequence: TGTGCCAGCAGCGCATGGACTAGCGGGAGCCATGAGCAGTTCTTC. It codes for CASSAWTSGSHEQFF.

This clonotype has ten or more counts. One end of the junction is discordant with germline, which a read error may explain. This chain's CDR3 is CASSWDSSYEQYF. CDR3 sequence (DNA): TGTGCCAGCAGTTGGGACTCGTCCTACGAGCAGTACTTC. The rearrangement joins TRBV5-1 to TRBJ2-7, with D perhaps TRBD2 (6 bases). Germline CDR1 is SGHRS and CDR2 is YFSETQ. The CDR3 loop spans 13 amino acids.